This is a list of T cell receptor beta chains from one sample in a study of immune heterogeneity within non-small cell lung tumors. MiXCR, run by TCRdb on the multiplex PCR reads, gives a single entry per CDR3 protein. The sample includes 2,700 or so distinct CDR3 sequences, over 15% of them seen just once. The specimen was lung tumor tissue. The receptors were sampled from a woman in her fifties or sixties with non-small cell lung cancer. Each CDR3 is given with its conserved first and last residue. A D gene is named only where the DNA matches it firmly. Size is stated for part of the rows, as once, few or many counts, or as a class when the clone is expanded.

v_call: TRBV5-1
j_call: TRBJ2-1
cdr3_length: 17
clone_size: .
d_call: TRBD2
cdr3_aa: CASRRVAGGIGYNEQFF
cdr3_nt: TGCGCCAGCAGGCGAGTAGCGGGAGGTATAGGTTACAATGAGCAGTTCTTC

v_call: TRBV3-1
j_call: TRBJ2-7
cdr3_length: 14
clone_size: medium-sized
d_call: .
cdr3_aa: CASSQSRSAGEQYF
cdr3_nt: TGTGCCAGCAGCCAATCTAGGTCGGCGGGTGAGCAGTACTTC

v_call: TRBV5-4
j_call: TRBJ2-2
cdr3_length: 16
clone_size: .
d_call: TRBD2
cdr3_aa: CASSSPTSGNTGELFF
cdr3_nt: TGTGCCAGCAGCTCACCGACTAGCGGGAACACCGGGGAGCTGTTTTTT

v_call: TRBV7-2
j_call: TRBJ2-5
cdr3_length: 15
clone_size: .
d_call: .
cdr3_aa: CASIYAPGAGETQYF
cdr3_nt: TGTGCCAGCATTTACGCCCCGGGGGCGGGGGAGACCCAGTACTTC

v_call: TRBV19
j_call: TRBJ2-5
cdr3_length: 13
clone_size: medium-sized
d_call: .
cdr3_aa: CASSTTRLETQYF
cdr3_nt: TGTGCCAGTAGTACCACCCGGCTTGAGACCCAGTACTTC

v_call: TRBV28
j_call: TRBJ2-2
cdr3_length: 14
clone_size: medium-sized
d_call: .
cdr3_aa: CASSLVQVAGELFF
cdr3_nt: TGTGCCAGCAGTTTAGTACAGGTGGCCGGGGAGCTGTTTTTT

v_call: TRBV30
j_call: TRBJ1-2
cdr3_length: 11
clone_size: .
d_call: TRBD1
cdr3_aa: CAWQRGTGVYF
cdr3_nt: TGTGCCTGGCAGAGGGGGACAGGGGTATACTTC

v_call: TRBV5-5
j_call: TRBJ2-7
cdr3_length: 12
clone_size: medium-sized
d_call: .
cdr3_aa: CASSLRGDEQYF
cdr3_nt: TGTGCCAGCAGCTTGAGAGGGGACGAGCAGTACTTC

v_call: TRBV20-1
j_call: TRBJ2-7
cdr3_length: 12
clone_size: medium-sized
d_call: .
cdr3_aa: CSARGDGFEQYF
cdr3_nt: TGCAGTGCTAGAGGGGACGGTTTTGAGCAGTACTTC

v_call: TRBV7-3
j_call: TRBJ2-1
cdr3_length: 14
clone_size: medium-sized
d_call: .
cdr3_aa: CASSLMEGANEQFF
cdr3_nt: TGTGCCAGCAGCTTAATGGAGGGGGCGAATGAGCAGTTCTTC

v_call: TRBV20-1
j_call: TRBJ2-7
cdr3_length: 15
clone_size: medium-sized
d_call: TRBD1
cdr3_aa: CSARDLQGATYEQYF
cdr3_nt: TGCAGTGCTAGAGATCTCCAGGGGGCAACCTACGAGCAGTACTTC

v_call: TRBV5-1
j_call: TRBJ1-2
cdr3_length: 16
clone_size: medium-sized
d_call: TRBD1
cdr3_aa: CASSDEGQGAGYGYTF
cdr3_nt: TGCGCCAGCAGCGACGAAGGACAGGGGGCGGGCTATGGCTACACCTTC

v_call: TRBV3-1
j_call: TRBJ2-7
cdr3_length: 13
clone_size: medium-sized
d_call: .
cdr3_aa: CASSQIRGSEQYF
cdr3_nt: TGTGCCAGCAGCCAAATCAGGGGTAGTGAGCAGTACTTC

v_call: TRBV10-2
j_call: TRBJ2-1
cdr3_length: 16
clone_size: medium-sized
d_call: TRBD2
cdr3_aa: CASAPGTSGSLGEQFF
cdr3_nt: TGCGCCAGCGCCCCCGGGACTAGCGGGAGTTTGGGTGAGCAGTTCTTC

v_call: TRBV6-2/TRBV6-3
j_call: TRBJ1-5
cdr3_length: 13
clone_size: .
d_call: TRBD1
cdr3_aa: CASSLTGGQPQHF
cdr3_nt: TGTGCCAGCTCACTGACAGGGGGTCAGCCCCAGCATTTT

v_call: TRBV6-1
j_call: TRBJ2-4
cdr3_length: 16
clone_size: .
d_call: .
cdr3_aa: CASSEGVDRAKNIQYF
cdr3_nt: TGTGCCAGCAGTGAAGGGGTGGACCGAGCCAAAAACATTCAGTACTTC

v_call: TRBV12-3/TRBV12-4
j_call: TRBJ2-1
cdr3_length: 15
clone_size: medium-sized
d_call: TRBD2
cdr3_aa: CASTELAGNYNEQFF
cdr3_nt: TGTGCCAGCACTGAACTAGCGGGGAACTACAATGAGCAGTTCTTC

v_call: TRBV12-3/TRBV12-4
j_call: TRBJ1-1
cdr3_length: 13
clone_size: medium-sized
d_call: TRBD1
cdr3_aa: CASSRTGVTEAFF
cdr3_nt: TGTGCCAGCTCCCGGACAGGGGTCACTGAAGCTTTCTTT

v_call: TRBV14
j_call: TRBJ2-1
cdr3_length: 15
clone_size: medium-sized
d_call: TRBD2
cdr3_aa: CASSRAGGAGVEQFF
cdr3_nt: TGTGCCAGCAGCCGAGCGGGAGGGGCGGGAGTCGAGCAGTTCTTC

v_call: TRBV3-1
j_call: TRBJ2-3
cdr3_length: 13
clone_size: medium-sized
d_call: .
cdr3_aa: CASSPISGYTQYF
cdr3_nt: TGTGCCAGCAGCCCGATATCCGGGTATACGCAGTATTTT

v_call: TRBV4-1
j_call: TRBJ2-1
cdr3_length: 19
clone_size: medium-sized
d_call: TRBD2
cdr3_aa: CASSQIDGIAGSSYNEQFF
cdr3_nt: TGCGCCAGCAGCCAAATCGACGGAATAGCGGGTTCTTCCTACAATGAGCAGTTCTTC

v_call: TRBV18
j_call: TRBJ1-4
cdr3_length: 13
clone_size: medium-sized
d_call: .
cdr3_aa: CASSTDLNEKLFF
cdr3_nt: TGTGCCAGCTCAACGGACCTTAATGAAAAACTGTTTTTT

v_call: TRBV6-2/TRBV6-3
j_call: TRBJ1-2
cdr3_length: 10
clone_size: .
d_call: .
cdr3_aa: CASRNRGYTF
cdr3_nt: TGTGCCAGCAGAAACAGGGGCTACACCTTC

v_call: TRBV15
j_call: TRBJ1-3
cdr3_length: 16
clone_size: large
d_call: .
cdr3_aa: CATSRDRGERGNTIYF
cdr3_nt: TGTGCCACCAGCAGAGATAGGGGGGAACGTGGAAACACCATATATTTT